Listed below are T cell receptor beta chains from one sample, sequenced in a study of T cell responses to AZD1222 COVID-19 vaccine. Generated by immunoSEQ multiplex PCR, the TCRdb table keeps only in-frame clones and is missing some. The data hold about 72,000 clones, with approximately 90% observed a single time. This specimen consisted of peripheral blood, obtained 28 days after the second AZD1222 dose. These receptor sequences come from an adult who received the AZD1222 COVID-19 vaccine. Both conserved end residues are part of each CDR3. A D gene is named only where the DNA matches it firmly. Clone size is not always given. Where it is, it says once, few, many or a class for expanded clones.

CDR3aa	CDR3nt	v_gene	d_gene	j_gene	abundance
CASSQIPAGGADTQYF	TGCGCCAGCAGCCAAATTCCAGCGGGAGGAGCAGATACGCAGTATTTT	TRBV4-1	TRBD2	TRBJ2-3	-
CASSQGRGEADTQYF	TGCGCCAGCAGCCAAGGTAGGGGAGAGGCAGATACGCAGTATTTT	TRBV4-1	-	TRBJ2-3	-
CASSEGQYNSPLHF	TGTGCCAGCAGCGAGGGACAATATAATTCACCCCTCCACTTT	TRBV3-1/TRBV3-2	-	TRBJ1-6	-
CASSLEARPITNTQYF	TGTGCCAGCAGCTTAGAAGCCAGACCTATCACAAATACGCAGTATTTT	TRBV7-6	-	TRBJ2-3	-
CASSPRGLRAGAPTNGSYNEQFF	TGTGCCAGCTCACCAAGGGGACTCAGAGCGGGAGCCCCTACGAATGGCTCCTACAATGAGCAGTTCTTC	TRBV18	TRBD2	TRBJ2-1	-
CASSLTSGRNSYEQYF	TGTGCCAGCAGTCTGACTAGCGGGAGGAATTCCTACGAGCAGTACTTC	TRBV28	TRBD2	TRBJ2-7	-
CASSPSGRKSEQYF	TGTGCCAGCAGCCCTAGCGGGAGGAAGAGCGAGCAGTACTTC	TRBV7-9	TRBD2	TRBJ2-7	-
CASSSTGRIRNQPQHF	TGTGCCAGCAGTTCGACCGGTAGGATACGCAATCAGCCCCAGCATTTT	TRBV6-5	-	TRBJ1-5	-
CSASLPGDTEAFF	TGCAGTGCTAGTCTTCCGGGTGACACTGAAGCTTTCTTT	TRBV20-1	-	TRBJ1-1	-
CASSKAEGESSYEQYF	TGTGCCAGTAGTAAAGCAGAGGGGGAAAGCTCCTACGAGCAGTACTTC	TRBV19	-	TRBJ2-7	-
CASRLMGQPLITGELFF	TGTGCCAGCAGGCTCATGGGACAGCCGCTTATCACCGGGGAGCTGTTTTTT	TRBV13	TRBD1	TRBJ2-2	-
CASSRARQGVQNEQFF	TGTGCCAGCAGCCGGGCCCGACAGGGAGTACAAAATGAGCAGTTCTTC	TRBV7-9	TRBD1	TRBJ2-1	-
CASSEQGHNSPLHF	TGTGCCAGCAGTGAGCAGGGACATAATTCACCCCTCCACTTT	TRBV2	-	TRBJ1-6	-
CALGGSSYNEQFF	TGTGCCCTGGGCGGGAGCTCCTACAATGAGCAGTTCTTC	TRBV28	TRBD2	TRBJ2-1	-
CSAISGTGGTEAFF	TGCAGCGCCATTTCCGGGACAGGAGGAACTGAAGCTTTCTTT	TRBV29-1	TRBD1	TRBJ1-1	-
CASSLGQGVGGSYNEQFF	TGTGCCAGCAGCTTGGGACAGGGGGTAGGGGGCTCCTACAATGAGCAGTTCTTC	TRBV11-3	TRBD1	TRBJ2-1	-
CASRGVAATKNIQYF	TGTGCAAGCAGGGGAGTAGCGGCAACCAAAAACATTCAGTACTTC	TRBV28	-	TRBJ2-4	-
CASSAPGTGDTEAFF	TGTGCCAGCAGCGCGCCCGGGACAGGGGACACTGAAGCTTTCTTT	TRBV9	TRBD1	TRBJ1-1	-
CASSPRAGTNTGELFF	TGTGCCAGCTCACCACGGGCAGGAACGAACACCGGGGAGCTGTTTTTT	TRBV18	-	TRBJ2-2	-
CASSSSWQPQHF	TGTGCCAGCAGCTCGTCATGGCAGCCCCAGCATTTT	TRBV7-9	-	TRBJ1-5	-
CASSDESFGGYTF	TGTGCCAGCAGTGACGAGAGTTTTGGAGGCTACACCTTC	TRBV6-4	-	TRBJ1-2	-
CAWTPGPNTEAFF	TGTGCCTGGACCCCGGGACCGAACACTGAAGCTTTCTTT	TRBV30	-	TRBJ1-1	-
CASSFLAGYGTEAFF	TGTGCCAGCAGTTTTTTAGCTGGGTATGGCACTGAAGCTTTCTTT	TRBV27	-	TRBJ1-1	-
CASSLGSTNYGYTF	TGTGCCAGCAGCTTAGGGAGTACCAACTATGGCTACACCTTC	TRBV11-3	-	TRBJ1-2	few
CATSDPNRFEQFF	TGTGCCACCAGTGACCCTAACAGGTTTGAGCAGTTCTTC	TRBV24-1	-	TRBJ2-1	-
CATSRDGQNSPLHF	TGTGCCACCAGCAGAGATGGGCAGAATTCACCCCTCCACTTT	TRBV15	-	TRBJ1-6	-
CASKGQRDSYEQYF	TGTGCCAGCAAGGGGCAGCGGGACTCCTACGAGCAGTACTTC	TRBV6-5	TRBD2	TRBJ2-7	-
CASSAGTGEGNEQFF	TGTGCCAGCAGCGCGGGGACAGGGGAGGGAAATGAGCAGTTCTTC	TRBV9	TRBD1	TRBJ2-1	-
CSVGTSSSYEQYF	TGCAGCGTTGGGACATCCAGCTCCTACGAGCAGTACTTC	TRBV29-1	-	TRBJ2-7	-
CAWSQGRNGEAFF	TGTGCCTGGAGTCAGGGTAGGAACGGTGAAGCTTTCTTT	TRBV30	-	TRBJ1-1	-
CASSLGGWSSYNEQFF	TGTGCCAGCAGCTTGGGAGGCTGGAGCTCCTACAATGAGCAGTTCTTC	TRBV5-4	-	TRBJ2-1	-
CASSSLGDGGYEQYF	TGTGCCAGCAGCTCGCTTGGGGACGGCGGCTACGAGCAGTACTTC	TRBV7-3	-	TRBJ2-7	-
CASSLEGPAEKLFF	TGTGCCAGCAGCTTGGAAGGGCCGGCTGAAAAACTGTTTTTT	TRBV5-4	-	TRBJ1-4	once
CASSAQGARYNSPLHF	TGTGCCAGCAGCGCCCAGGGGGCCCGATACAATTCACCCCTCCACTTT	TRBV7-9	TRBD1	TRBJ1-6	-
CASSVPGTPNQPQHF	TGTGCCAGCAGTGTACCAGGGACCCCCAATCAGCCCCAGCATTTT	TRBV28	-	TRBJ1-5	once
CASSLPKTGEKLFF	TGTGCCAGTAGTCTACCAAAGACAGGTGAAAAACTGTTTTTT	TRBV19	-	TRBJ1-4	once
CASSYTQAYEQYF	TGTGCCAGCAGTTATACGCAGGCCTACGAGCAGTACTTC	TRBV6-2/TRBV6-3	-	TRBJ2-7	-
CASSPDGGPNEKLFF	TGTGCCAGCTCCCCGGACGGGGGGCCTAATGAAAAACTGTTTTTT	TRBV18	-	TRBJ1-4	-
CAWSIPMGTQYF	TGTGCCTGGAGTATCCCCATGGGTACGCAGTATTTT	TRBV30	-	TRBJ2-3	-
CASGLDTGLAFF	TGTGCTAGTGGTTTGGATACAGGGTTGGCTTTCTTT	TRBV12-5	-	TRBJ1-1	-
CASSDGTSGIYEQYF	TGCGCCAGCAGCGACGGGACTAGCGGAATCTACGAGCAGTACTTC	TRBV5-1	TRBD2	TRBJ2-7	-
CASSKIGPLFDYTQYF	TGTGCCAGCAGCAAAATTGGGCCTCTGTTTGATTATACGCAGTATTTT	TRBV21-1	-	TRBJ2-3	-
CASLRGEVNTGELFF	TGTGCCAGCTTAAGGGGGGAGGTGAACACCGGGGAGCTGTTTTTT	TRBV28	-	TRBJ2-2	few
CASSFGDPIYGYTF	TGTGCCAGCAGCTTCGGGGACCCGATCTATGGCTACACCTTC	TRBV11-2	-	TRBJ1-2	-
CASRDFIDQPQHF	TGTGCCAGTAGGGACTTTATCGATCAGCCCCAGCATTTT	TRBV19	-	TRBJ1-5	once
CASSPGRSYTF	TGTGCCAGCAGCCCGGGGCGGTCCTACACCTTC	TRBV3-1/TRBV3-2	-	TRBJ1-2	-
CASSELAETQYF	TGTGCCAGCAGTGAGCTAGCGGAGACCCAGTACTTC	TRBV2	-	TRBJ2-5	-
CASSSGGDSNQPQHF	TGTGCCAGCAGCTCAGGGGGAGATAGCAATCAGCCCCAGCATTTT	TRBV7-9	TRBD1	TRBJ1-5	-
CASSPRGGNQPQHF	TGTGCCAGCAGCCCCAGGGGAGGAAATCAGCCCCAGCATTTT	TRBV3-1/TRBV3-2	-	TRBJ1-5	-
CASSLTSSNTGELFF	TGTGCCAGCAGCTTAACTAGCTCGAACACCGGGGAGCTGTTTTTT	TRBV7-3	-	TRBJ2-2	-
CASSQDEVLEQYF	TGTGCCAGCAGCCAAGATGAGGTCCTCGAGCAGTACTTC	TRBV4-2	-	TRBJ2-7	few
CASTGQGETQYF	TGTGCCAGCACAGGACAGGGGGAGACCCAGTACTTC	TRBV27	TRBD1	TRBJ2-5	-
CASSLSGEKNIQYF	TGCGCCAGCAGCTTGAGTGGGGAAAAAAACATTCAGTACTTC	TRBV5-1	-	TRBJ2-4	-
CASSSGQVIYGYTF	TGTGCCAGCAGCTCCGGACAGGTTATTTATGGCTACACCTTC	TRBV7-2	TRBD1	TRBJ1-2	-
CASSLVNEQFF	TGTGCCAGCAGCTTAGTAAATGAGCAGTTCTTC	TRBV7-9	-	TRBJ2-1	-
CASSFLPEETQYF	TGTGCCAGCAGCTTCTTACCGGAAGAGACCCAGTACTTC	TRBV5-4	-	TRBJ2-5	-